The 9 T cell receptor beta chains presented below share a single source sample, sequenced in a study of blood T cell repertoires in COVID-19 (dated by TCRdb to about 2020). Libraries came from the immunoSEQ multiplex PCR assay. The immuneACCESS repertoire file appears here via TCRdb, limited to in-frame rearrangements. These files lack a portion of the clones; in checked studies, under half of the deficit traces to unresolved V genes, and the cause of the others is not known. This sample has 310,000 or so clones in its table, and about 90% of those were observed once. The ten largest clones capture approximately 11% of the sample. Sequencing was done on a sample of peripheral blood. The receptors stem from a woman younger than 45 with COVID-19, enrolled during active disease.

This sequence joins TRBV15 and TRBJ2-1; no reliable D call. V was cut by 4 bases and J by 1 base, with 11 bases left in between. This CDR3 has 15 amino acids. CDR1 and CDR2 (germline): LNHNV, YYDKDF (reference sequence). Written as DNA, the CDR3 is TGTGCCACCAGCACGAATCCTCGGTCCTACAATGAGCAGTTCTTC. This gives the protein CATSTNPRSYNEQFF.

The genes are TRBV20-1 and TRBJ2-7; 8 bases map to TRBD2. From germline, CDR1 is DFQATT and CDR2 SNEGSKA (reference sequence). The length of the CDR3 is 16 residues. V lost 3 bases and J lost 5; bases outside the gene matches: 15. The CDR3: CSASLSGGSLGNEQYF. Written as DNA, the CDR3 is TGCAGTGCTAGTTTATCGGGAGGGTCCCTAGGTAACGAGCAGTACTTC.

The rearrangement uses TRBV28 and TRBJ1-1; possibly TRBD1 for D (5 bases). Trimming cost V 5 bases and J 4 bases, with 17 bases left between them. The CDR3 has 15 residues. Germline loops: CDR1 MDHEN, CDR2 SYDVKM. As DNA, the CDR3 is TGTGCCAGCAGTCCTTCAACCCGGGGGTTCACTGAAGCTTTCTTT. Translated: CASSPSTRGFTEAFF.

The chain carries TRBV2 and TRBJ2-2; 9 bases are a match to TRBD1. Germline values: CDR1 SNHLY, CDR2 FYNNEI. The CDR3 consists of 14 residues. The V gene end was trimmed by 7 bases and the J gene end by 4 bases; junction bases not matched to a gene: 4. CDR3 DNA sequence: TGTGCCAGCAAACAGGGGGCGGGCACCGGGGAGCTGTTTTTT. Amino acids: CASKQGAGTGELFF.

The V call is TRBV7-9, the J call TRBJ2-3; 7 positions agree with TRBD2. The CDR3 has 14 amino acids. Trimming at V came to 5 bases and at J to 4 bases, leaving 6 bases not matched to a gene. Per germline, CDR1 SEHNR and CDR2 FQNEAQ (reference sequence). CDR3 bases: TGTGCCAGCAGCCCAGCGGGGTCTGCAGATACGCAGTATTTT. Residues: CASSPAGSADTQYF. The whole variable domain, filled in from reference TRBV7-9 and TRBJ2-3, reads DTGVSQNPRHKITKRGQNVTFRCDPISEHNRLYWYRQTLGQGPEFLTYFQNEAQLEKSRLLSDRFSAERPKGSFSTLEIQRTEQGDSAMYLCASSPAGSADTQYFGPGTRLTVL.

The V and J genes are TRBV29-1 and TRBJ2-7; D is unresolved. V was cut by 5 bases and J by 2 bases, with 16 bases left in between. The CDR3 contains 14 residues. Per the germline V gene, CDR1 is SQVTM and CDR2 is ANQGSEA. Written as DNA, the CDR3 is TGCAGCGTTAATAATCCCCCAGTGACCTACGAGCAGTACTTC. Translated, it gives CSVNNPPVTYEQYF.

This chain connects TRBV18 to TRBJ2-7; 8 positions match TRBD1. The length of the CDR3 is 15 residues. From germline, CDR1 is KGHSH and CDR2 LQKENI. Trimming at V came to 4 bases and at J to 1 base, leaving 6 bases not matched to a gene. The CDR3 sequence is CASSRTGLGSYEQYF. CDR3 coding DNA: TGTGCCAGCTCACGGACAGGGCTGGGATCCTACGAGCAGTACTTC.

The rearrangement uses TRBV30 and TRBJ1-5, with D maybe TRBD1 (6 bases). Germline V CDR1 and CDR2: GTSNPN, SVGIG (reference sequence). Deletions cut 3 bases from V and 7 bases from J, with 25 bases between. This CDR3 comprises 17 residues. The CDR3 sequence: CAWSTTGTPSHRQPQHF. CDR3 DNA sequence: TGTGCCTGGAGCACTACCGGGACACCGTCCCACCGGCAGCCCCAGCATTTT. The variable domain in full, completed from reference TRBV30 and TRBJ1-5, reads SQTIHQWPATLVQPVGSPLSLECTVEGTSNPNLYWYRQAAGRGLQLLFYSVGIGQISSEVPQNLSASRPQDRQFILSSKKLLLSDSGFYLCAWSTTGTPSHRQPQHFGDGTRLSIL.

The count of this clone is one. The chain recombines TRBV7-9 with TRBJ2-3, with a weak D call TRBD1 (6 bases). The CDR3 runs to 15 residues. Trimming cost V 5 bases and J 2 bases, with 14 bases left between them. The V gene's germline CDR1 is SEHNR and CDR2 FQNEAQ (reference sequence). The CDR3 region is CASSLRDTLTDTQYF. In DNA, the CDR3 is TGTGCCAGCAGCCTCCGGGACACCCTCACAGATACGCAGTATTTT.